This TCR beta chain originates from a study of human T cells and chemical hapten exposure. As for time point: patch test 2, 6 weeks after DPC sensitization. Treatment: therapeutic diphenylcyclopropenone sensitization with weekly scalp DPC. One entry per CDR3 protein results from TCRdb running MiXCR on the RACE reads. The table lists about 85,000 distinct CDR3 sequences, more than 9% of them singletons. V lost 5 bases and J 2 bases, leaving 13 bases between the germline ends. This CDR3 comprises 14 residues. CDR1 DFQATT and CDR2 SNEGSKA come from the germline V gene (reference sequence). The sequencing here drew on whole blood, taken in connection with sensitization to the hapten diphenylcyclopropenone (DPC). The V and J genes are TRBV20-1 and TRBJ2-1, with D possibly TRBD2 on 6 matching bases. This TCR came from a man between 18 and 29 years old with alopecia areata. Some clones in this sample may be carry-over from other donors' samples. The CDR3 loop reads CSASRGGAYNEQFF. The CDR3 DNA sequence: TGCAGTGCTTCCCGGGGCGGGGCCTACAATGAGCAGTTCTTC.